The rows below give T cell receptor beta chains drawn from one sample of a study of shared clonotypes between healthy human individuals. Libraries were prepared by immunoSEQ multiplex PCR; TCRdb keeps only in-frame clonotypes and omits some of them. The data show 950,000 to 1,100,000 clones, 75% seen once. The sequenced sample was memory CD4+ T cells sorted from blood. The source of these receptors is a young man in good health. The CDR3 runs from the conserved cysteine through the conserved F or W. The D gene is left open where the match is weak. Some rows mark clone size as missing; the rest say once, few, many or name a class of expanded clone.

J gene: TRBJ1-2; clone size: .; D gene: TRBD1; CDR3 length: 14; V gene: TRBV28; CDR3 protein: CASSLLSGGYGYTF; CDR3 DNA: TGTGCCAGCAGTTTATTGTCAGGGGGCTATGGCTACACCTTC
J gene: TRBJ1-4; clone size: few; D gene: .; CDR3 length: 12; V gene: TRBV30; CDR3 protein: CAWNWGHEKLFF; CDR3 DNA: TGTGCCTGGAACTGGGGTCACGAAAAACTGTTTTTT
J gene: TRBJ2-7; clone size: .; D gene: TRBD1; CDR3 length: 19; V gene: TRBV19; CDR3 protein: CASSTDRGYATSSPYEQYF; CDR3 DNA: TGTGCCAGTAGTACCGACAGGGGATACGCTACGAGCTCTCCCTACGAGCAGTACTTC
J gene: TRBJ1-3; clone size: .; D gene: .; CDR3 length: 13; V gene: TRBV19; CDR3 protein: CASSSVGGNTIYF; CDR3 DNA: TGTGCCAGTTCCTCCGTGGGGGGAAACACCATATATTTT
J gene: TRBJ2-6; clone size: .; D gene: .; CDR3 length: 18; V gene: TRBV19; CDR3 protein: CASSIDPAGFSGANVLTF; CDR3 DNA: TGTGCCAGTAGTATAGATCCGGCAGGGTTCTCTGGGGCCAACGTCCTGACTTTC
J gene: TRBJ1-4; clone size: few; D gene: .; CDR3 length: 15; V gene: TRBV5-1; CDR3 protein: CASSLDISGTVKLFF; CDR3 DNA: TGCGCCAGCAGCTTGGATATCTCAGGGACTGTAAAACTGTTTTTT
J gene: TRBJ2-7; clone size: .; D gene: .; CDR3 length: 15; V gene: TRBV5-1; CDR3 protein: CASSLTGTTTYEQYF; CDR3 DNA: TGCGCCAGCAGCCTTACTGGGACCACAACCTACGAGCAGTACTTC
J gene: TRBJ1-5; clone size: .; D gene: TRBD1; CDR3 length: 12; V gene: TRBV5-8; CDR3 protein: CASSFHRGFQHF; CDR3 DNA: TGTGCCAGCAGCTTCCACAGGGGATTCCAGCATTTT
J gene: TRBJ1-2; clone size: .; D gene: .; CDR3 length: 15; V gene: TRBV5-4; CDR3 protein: CASSLYGPGNYGYTF; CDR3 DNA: TGTGCCAGCAGCTTGTATGGGCCAGGGAACTATGGCTACACCTTC
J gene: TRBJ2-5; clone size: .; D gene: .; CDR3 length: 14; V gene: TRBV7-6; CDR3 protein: CASSLVGPRETQYF; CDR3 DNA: TGTGCCAGCAGCTTAGTGGGGCCCCGAGAGACCCAGTACTTC
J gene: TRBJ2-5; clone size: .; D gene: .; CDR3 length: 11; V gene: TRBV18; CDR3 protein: CASSRDETQYF; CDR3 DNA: TGTGCCAGCTCAAGAGATGAGACCCAGTACTTC
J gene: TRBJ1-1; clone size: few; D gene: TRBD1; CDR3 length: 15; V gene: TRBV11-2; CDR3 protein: CASSCRTGKFPEAFF; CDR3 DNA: TGTGCCAGCAGCTGTCGGACAGGTAAGTTTCCTGAAGCTTTCTTT
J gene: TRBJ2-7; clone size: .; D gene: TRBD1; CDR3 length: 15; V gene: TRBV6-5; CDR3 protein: CASISAGTAGYEQYF; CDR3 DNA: TGTGCCAGCATCTCGGCCGGGACAGCCGGCTACGAGCAGTACTTC
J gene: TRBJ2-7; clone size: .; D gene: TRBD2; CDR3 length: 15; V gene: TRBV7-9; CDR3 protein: CASSLTSGGAYEQYF; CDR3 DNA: TGTGCCAGCAGCTTAACTAGCGGGGGGGCCTACGAGCAGTACTTC
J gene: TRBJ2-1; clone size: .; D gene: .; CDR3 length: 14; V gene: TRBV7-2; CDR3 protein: CASSFVGPVGEQFF; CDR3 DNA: TGTGCCAGCAGCTTTGTTGGCCCAGTGGGAGAGCAGTTCTTC
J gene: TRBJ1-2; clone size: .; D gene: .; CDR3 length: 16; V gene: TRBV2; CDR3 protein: CASSESHSSLANGYTF; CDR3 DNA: TGTGCCAGCAGTGAATCTCACTCCTCCCTGGCAAATGGCTACACCTTC
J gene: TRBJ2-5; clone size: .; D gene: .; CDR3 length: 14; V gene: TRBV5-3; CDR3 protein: CARSQKWGNETQYF; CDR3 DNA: TGTGCCAGAAGCCAGAAATGGGGTAATGAGACCCAGTACTTC
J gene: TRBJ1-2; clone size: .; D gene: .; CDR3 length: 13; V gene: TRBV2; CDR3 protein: CASSGTPHYGYTF; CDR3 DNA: TGTGCCAGCAGTGGGACACCTCACTATGGCTACACCTTC
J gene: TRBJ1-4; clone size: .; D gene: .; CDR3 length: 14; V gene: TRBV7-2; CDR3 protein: CASSLGRNNEKLFF; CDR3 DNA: TGTGCCAGCAGCTTAGGGCGGAATAATGAAAAACTGTTTTTT
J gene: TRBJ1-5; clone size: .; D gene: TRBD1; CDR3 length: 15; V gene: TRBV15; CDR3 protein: CATSRTQGAAQPQHF; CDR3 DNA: TGTGCCACCAGCAGAACCCAGGGGGCAGCTCAGCCCCAGCATTTT
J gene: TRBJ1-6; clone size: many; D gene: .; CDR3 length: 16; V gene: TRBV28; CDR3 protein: CASSVSGGSYNSPLHF; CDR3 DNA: TGTGCCAGCAGCGTGTCTGGTGGCTCCTATAATTCACCCCTCCACTTT
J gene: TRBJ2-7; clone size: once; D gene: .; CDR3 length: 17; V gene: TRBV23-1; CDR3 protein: CASSQPHDRTNTYEQYF; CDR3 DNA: TGCGCCAGCAGTCAACCTCACGACAGAACCAACACTTACGAGCAGTACTTC
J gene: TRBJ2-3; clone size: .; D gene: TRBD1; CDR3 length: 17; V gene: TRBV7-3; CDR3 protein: CASSFTRDRGSTDTQYF; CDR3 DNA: TGTGCCAGCAGCTTTACCCGGGACAGGGGTAGCACAGATACGCAGTATTTT
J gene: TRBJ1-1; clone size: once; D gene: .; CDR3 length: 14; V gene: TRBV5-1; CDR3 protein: CASSRGTANTEAFF; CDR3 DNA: TGCGCCAGCAGCCGCGGGACTGCGAACACTGAAGCTTTCTTT
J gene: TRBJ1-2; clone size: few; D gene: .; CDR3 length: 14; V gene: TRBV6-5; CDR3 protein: CASSYSRRGYGYTF; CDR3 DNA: TGTGCCAGCAGTTACTCGCGGAGGGGCTATGGCTACACCTTC